The rows below give T cell receptor beta chains drawn from one sample of a study of blood T cell dynamics during melanoma immunotherapy. Measured with immunoSEQ multiplex PCR; TCRdb has only the in-frame clones, and not every one. The table includes about 8,500 clones, over 65% detected once. The material was blood, obtained from a patient treated with checkpoint blockade. The receptors originated from a human donor with melanoma. Each CDR3 is given with its conserved first and last residue. Fields, in order: J gene, clone size, V gene, CDR3 protein. Clone sizes are given selectively: once, few, many, or a class where the clone is expanded.

TRBJ2-7 NA TRBV5-4 CASSLARTSGAYEQYF
TRBJ2-7 NA TRBV5-4 CASSGSRLAGVHEQYF
TRBJ2-3 NA TRBV5-1 CASSLDDASTDTQYF
TRBJ2-5 NA TRBV5-4 CASSGGGAETQYF
TRBJ2-7 NA TRBV6-1 CASNGGTDYEQYF
TRBJ1-1 NA TRBV15 CATSRGADRVNTEAFF
TRBJ2-5 NA TRBV5-1 CASSLEETQYF
TRBJ2-5 once TRBV5-1 CASSLSPQTGPRETQYF
TRBJ1-1 NA TRBV7-2 CASSFTPGRDTEAFF
TRBJ2-5 NA TRBV4-3 CASSQVLAGARRLETQYF
TRBJ2-3 once TRBV6-4 CASSEGTASTDTQYF
TRBJ1-6 few TRBV5-6 CASRDPGLVSLSPLHF
TRBJ1-6 few TRBV6-5 CASSGVPYNSPLHF
TRBJ2-3 NA TRBV30 CAWSVQGGGKDTQYF
TRBJ1-1 NA TRBV5-4 CASSLARGWGHAEAFF
TRBJ2-5 NA TRBV5-1 CASSLAAGGLETQYF
TRBJ2-7 NA TRBV28 CASSTPGRGVYEQYF
TRBJ2-3 NA TRBV5-6 CASSWDRVGGADTQYF
TRBJ1-1 NA TRBV10-3 CAISQGEYGTEAFF
TRBJ2-1 NA TRBV27 CASSLLRGRDKDEQFF
TRBJ2-3 NA TRBV6-4 CASSRTPDGTDTQYF
TRBJ2-2 NA TRBV5-1 CASSQDPGGTGELFF
TRBJ1-1 NA TRBV9 CASSRGGMNTEAFF
TRBJ2-2 once TRBV5-1 CASSLEDGTGQLFF
TRBJ1-1 NA TRBV6-5 CASSRTHRLQEAFF
TRBJ1-5 few TRBV19 CASSTGQDARVPQHF
TRBJ1-5 NA TRBV5-6 CASSSPSSGAQHF
TRBJ2-3 NA TRBV7-3 CASSLPASGRAETDTQYF
TRBJ2-3 NA TRBV10-3 CAHGGGGLSTDTQYF
TRBJ1-2 NA TRBV9 CASNLLGTMEAGYTF
TRBJ2-1 NA TRBV7-9 CASGTQEQFF
TRBJ2-5 NA TRBV10-1 CASSDRIGQGQETQYF
TRBJ2-6 NA TRBV19 CASSIPSGANVLTF
TRBJ2-2 NA TRBV19 CASSPRREYLGTGELFF
TRBJ2-2 few TRBV7-3 CASSFIPQGELFF
TRBJ2-3 NA TRBV29-1 CSVATSGSTDTQYF
TRBJ2-2 NA TRBV7-3 CASSFSLAGEAELFF
TRBJ1-1 few TRBV5-1 CASRSTAGGNTEAFF
TRBJ2-5 NA TRBV27 CASSRRDTFQETQYF
TRBJ1-4 NA TRBV15 CATSRPGWANEKLFF
TRBJ1-6 NA TRBV6-5 CASSTGNSPLHF
TRBJ2-1 NA TRBV18 CASSPPTSGPNNEQFF
TRBJ1-2 NA TRBV7-8 CASSPGGVYGYTF
TRBJ1-2 few TRBV7-9 CASSLLEIFGYTF
TRBJ2-7 NA TRBV7-2 CASSRVGTSVSYEQYF
TRBJ2-2 NA TRBV5-6 CASSFGQGATGELFF
TRBJ2-3 NA TRBV9 CASSAGTGATDTQYF
TRBJ2-3 NA TRBV7-2 CASSSPDRGTDTQYF
TRBJ2-7 NA TRBV30 CAWRPRSNLYEQYF
TRBJ2-5 NA TRBV2 CASTGLGGTQYF
TRBJ2-1 NA TRBV7-2 CASSSADPLAGAYNEQFF
TRBJ1-2 NA TRBV30 CAWRRTENYGYTF
TRBJ1-5 few TRBV2 CASSGLNQPQHF
TRBJ1-1 NA TRBV10-3 CAIRPGGTNTEAFF
TRBJ2-3 NA TRBV11-1 CASSPGTSTDTQYF